The 29 T cell receptor beta chains in this list originate from one sample, sequenced in a study of T cell repertoires in cytomegalovirus infection. Their antigen targets remain unknown. Using its own MiXCR run on the reads, TCRdb lists one record per CDR3 protein. Found here are approximately 730,000 distinct CDR3 sequences, roughly 28% of them singletons; the top ten hold roughly 13%. The specimen was cultured CD8+ T cells from PBMCs, collected from culture after CMV antigen stimulation. These receptors came from a human donor in good health (CMV status not recorded). Some clones in this sample may be carry-over from other donors' samples.

The CDR3 region is CASSPTGTGERTEAFF. In DNA, the CDR3 is TGCGCCAGCAGCCCCACCGGGACAGGGGAGAGAACTGAAGCTTTCTTT. The chain links TRBV4-1 to TRBJ1-1; 10 bases fit TRBD1. With V trimmed by 4 bases and J by 5 bases, 10 bases remained unmatched. Germline loops: CDR1 MGHRA, CDR2 YSYEKL. CDR3 length: 16 residues.

V is TRBV9 and J is TRBJ2-3, with 16 bases lining up with TRBD2. Germline V gives CDR1 SGDLS, CDR2 YYNGEE. With 4 bases clipped from V and 5 bases from J, the junction kept 7 bases outside the gene matches. This CDR3 is built from 17 residues. In nucleotides, the CDR3 is TGTGCCAGCAGCCCCGGGACTAGCGGGGGGGCTGGAGATACGCAGTATTTT. Encoded protein: CASSPGTSGGAGDTQYF.

There are a few counts of this clonotype. V is TRBV27 and J is TRBJ2-3; 11 bases line up with TRBD2. Germline-derived CDR1 and CDR2 are MNHEY and SMNVEV (reference sequence). The CDR3 consists of 19 residues. V dropped 0 bases and J dropped 0; count of bases not matched to a gene: 8. CDR3 sequence (DNA): TGTGCCAGCAGTTTATCGGCTAGCGGGGGGTCGTCTAGCACAGATACGCAGTATTTT. Translating gives CASSLSASGGSSSTDTQYF.

The rearrangement links TRBV12-3 or TRBV12-4 to TRBJ2-5, with D unclear. The CDR3 sequence is 13 residues long. V lost 2 bases to trimming and J lost 1 base, with 5 bases between them. The CDR3 protein is CASSLQVQETQYF. Written as DNA, the CDR3 is TGTGCCAGCAGTTTACAGGTCCAAGAGACCCAGTACTTC.

This clonotype was seen a few times. The gene calls are TRBV3-1 and TRBJ2-2; 7 nucleotides agree with TRBD2. The germline V gene encodes CDR1 LGHDT and CDR2 YNNKEL (reference sequence). The CDR3 is 16 amino acids. Trimming took 2 bases from V and 6 from J; bases not matched to a gene: 9. CDR3 DNA sequence: TGTGCCAGCAGCCAACTTGCAGGGAGGGTAGCCGGGGAGCTGTTTTTT. Its protein is CASSQLAGRVAGELFF.

In this sample, this clonotype turned up a few times. A read error may account for a junction end that differs from germline. The rearrangement uses TRBV7-7 and TRBJ1-5; possibly TRBD1 for D (5 bases). CDR1 and CDR2 from the germline V gene are SSHAT and FNYEAQ (reference sequence). The length of the CDR3 is 21 residues. The CDR3 DNA sequence: TGTGCTAGCAGCCCCGGGACCCGAGGCCCCCTTAAGCTGTATAGCAATCAGCCCCAGCATTTT. This codes for CASSPGTRGPLKLYSNQPQHF.

This clonotype has only a few counts. The gene calls are TRBV10-3 and TRBJ2-2, with D unclear. With 10 bases removed from V and 3 bases from J, the gap between germline ends came to 27 bases. Germline lookup yields CDR1 ENHRY and CDR2 SYGVKD. The CDR3 has 18 residues. The CDR3 DNA reads TGTGCCACCTGGCGGACCTTCACGACCCGGTCGGACACCGGGGAGCTGTTTTTT. Protein: CATWRTFTTRSDTGELFF.

This clonotype turned up a few times. The chain combines TRBV5-4 with TRBJ1-2, with D uncertain. Trimming left V 1 base short and J 1 base short, with 14 bases between. The CDR3 extends over 16 amino acids. Germline assignment: CDR1 SGHNT and CDR2 YYREEE (reference sequence). CDR3 DNA sequence: TGTGCCAGCAGCTTGAATTCTGTCAGACTTAACTATGGCTACACCTTC. It codes for CASSLNSVRLNYGYTF.

The chain links TRBV6-5 to TRBJ2-1; 13 bases are shared with TRBD2. This CDR3 region has 19 residues. The trim removed 6 bases at V and 10 bases at J, leaving 21 bases unmatched. Germline V CDR1 and CDR2: MNHEY, SVGAGI. CDR3 sequence: CASSRQETRTSGGPEEQFF. CDR3 sequence (DNA): TGTGCCAGCAGCCGACAGGAAACTCGGACTAGCGGGGGTCCCGAGGAGCAGTTCTTC.

This clonotype was seen a few times. This rearrangement joins TRBV7-9 to TRBJ2-1; 11 nucleotides align to TRBD2. Germline V gene sequence: CDR1 SEHNR, CDR2 FQNEAQ (reference sequence). V was pared by 1 base and J by 8 bases, with 10 bases of the junction left unmatched. This CDR3 has 17 residues. The CDR3 spells CASSLVLAGGKFDEQFF. The CDR3 region has the DNA TGTGCCAGCAGCTTAGTGCTAGCGGGGGGAAAATTTGATGAGCAGTTCTTC. The variable domain in full, completed from reference TRBV7-9 and TRBJ2-1, reads DTGVSQNPRHKITKRGQNVTFRCDPISEHNRLYWYRQTLGQGPEFLTYFQNEAQLEKSRLLSDRFSAERPKGSFSTLEIQRTEQGDSAMYLCASSLVLAGGKFDEQFFGPGTRLTVL.

A single count supports this clonotype. The V gene is TRBV6-1, the J gene TRBJ2-3, with 9 bases identical to TRBD2. Germline V gene lookup returns CDR1 MNHNS and CDR2 SASEGT. The CDR3 loop spans 17 amino acids. The V segment lost 3 bases and the J segment 5 bases; nucleotides outside the gene matches: 12. CDR3 sequence reads: CASSEIRAGGPGDTQYF. The CDR3 nucleotides read TGTGCCAGCAGTGAGATCCGGGCGGGGGGGCCCGGAGATACGCAGTATTTT.

V usage is TRBV20-1 and J usage is TRBJ1-2; possible D gene TRBD1, 5 bases. The V and J ends lost 2 bases and 1 base respectively, with 20 bases between them. The CDR3 is 17 amino acids. Germline V gene data show CDR1 as DFQATT and CDR2 as SNEGSKA (reference sequence). CDR3 bases: TGCAGTGCTAGATACTTCGGGGGGAAGGGGATTAACTATGGCTACACCTTC. It is translated as CSARYFGGKGINYGYTF.

The chain recombines TRBV27 with TRBJ2-5, with D possibly matching TRBD1 (7 bases). The CDR3 spans 14 residues. The V and J ends lost 4 bases and 5 bases respectively, with 14 bases between them. Germline lookup yields CDR1 MNHEY and CDR2 SMNVEV (reference sequence). CDR3 in DNA: TGTGCCAGCAGTTCCACGGAGGGGGCGGAGACCCAGTACTTC. Translated, it gives CASSSTEGAETQYF.

V usage is TRBV7-9 and J usage is TRBJ2-3; no firm D call. Trimming took off 4 bases at V and 4 bases at J, with 12 bases between the two ends. Germline assignment: CDR1 SEHNR and CDR2 FQNEAQ (reference sequence). This CDR3 has 14 residues. The CDR3 loop reads CASSSPVDADTQYF. CDR3 in DNA: TGTGCCAGCAGCTCCCCGGTAGATGCAGATACGCAGTATTTT.

This CDR3 reads CASSLGTGIHTGELFF. The CDR3 coding sequence is TGTGCCAGTAGTCTTGGGACAGGGATTCACACCGGGGAGCTGTTTTTT. The chain links TRBV19 to TRBJ2-2; 9 bases are shared with TRBD1. The CDR3 runs to 16 residues. J gave up 3 bases and V 5 bases, and 7 bases lay outside the gene matches. Per the germline V gene, CDR1 is LNHDA and CDR2 is SQIVND (reference sequence).

This clonotype was picked up a small number of times. The V call is TRBV5-6, the J call TRBJ2-1; D is uncertain. The CDR3 has 17 amino acids. CDR1 SGHDT and CDR2 YYEEEE come from the germline V gene. Trimming pared 4 bases from V and 5 bases from J, leaving 22 bases between. Here the CDR3 reads CASSPRRYSTPNNEQFF. DNA for the CDR3: TGTGCCAGCAGCCCGAGGCGGTATTCGACACCAAACAATGAGCAGTTCTTC.

This chain uses TRBV20-1 with TRBJ1-6; D unresolved. The V gene's germline CDR1 is DFQATT and CDR2 SNEGSKA (reference sequence). V lost 0 bases and J lost 4, with 16 bases in between. The CDR3 runs to 17 residues. This CDR3 is CSAREVGSEPYNSPLHF. CDR3 coding DNA: TGCAGTGCTAGAGAGGTCGGGTCCGAGCCTTATAATTCACCCCTCCACTTT.

This clonotype was counted a few times. This sequence joins TRBV6-6 and TRBJ2-5; 9 nucleotides align to TRBD1. The ends lost 4 bases at V and 5 bases at J; junction bases unmatched: 11. This CDR3 is 16 amino acids long. Looked up from germline, CDR1 is MNHNY and CDR2 is SVGAGI (reference sequence). For the CDR3, the DNA is TGTGCCAGCAGTTCTCGGGACAGGGAGTTTTTGGAGACCCAGTACTTC. Its protein product is CASSSRDREFLETQYF.

This clonotype showed up just a few times. The CDR3 DNA is TGTGCCAGCAGTGAAGTCGGGGGTTACGAGCAGTACGTC. Amino acid sequence: CASSEVGGYEQYV. The chain carries TRBV6-1 and TRBJ2-7, with D perhaps matching TRBD2 (6 bases). Germline loops: CDR1 MNHNS, CDR2 SASEGT. The CDR3 consists of 13 residues. The V and J ends lost 1 base and 4 bases respectively, with 8 bases between them.

This clonotype was seen just once. This chain uses TRBV25-1 with TRBJ1-4; the D is unclear. Trimming removed 0 bases at V and 8 bases at J, with 7 bases between. The CDR3 has 13 amino acids. Germline CDR1 MGHDK, CDR2 SYGVNS. CDR3 residues: CASSEYHAEKLFF. The CDR3 nucleotides are TGTGCCAGCAGTGAATATCATGCCGAAAAACTGTTTTTT.

The sample holds one count of this clonotype. The CDR3 DNA reads as TGTGCCACTCAGGGGATTAGAGCTGAAGCTTTCTTT. Its protein product is CATQGIRAEAFF. This chain joins TRBV2 and TRBJ1-1; D is perhaps TRBD1 (6 bases). The CDR3 contains 12 residues. V dropped 10 bases and J dropped 6 bases, with 15 bases sitting between them. In germline, CDR1 is SNHLY, CDR2 FYNNEI.

As DNA, the CDR3 is TGTGCCAGCAGTCTTCTAGGGGAGACCGGGGAGCTGTTTTTT. Protein product: CASSLLGETGELFF. The chain has TRBV6-6 and TRBJ2-2, with D perhaps being TRBD1 or TRBD2 (5 bases each). This CDR3 contains 14 residues. V was trimmed by 5 bases and J by 5 bases, leaving 12 bases between them. Germline-derived CDR1 and CDR2 are MNHNY and SVGAGI (reference sequence).

This clonotype has a handful of counts. The J gene is TRBJ2-7, the V gene TRBV5-1, with 8 nucleotides matching TRBD1. The CDR3 is made up of 14 amino acids. The V gene end was trimmed by 2 bases and the J gene end by 5 bases; junction bases not matched to a gene: 6. Germline-derived CDR1 and CDR2 are SGHRS and YFSETQ. CDR3 residues: CASSLGQGGDEQYV. The CDR3 DNA follows: TGCGCCAGCAGCTTAGGACAGGGTGGAGACGAGCAGTACGTC.

This clonotype was picked up many times. The chain joins TRBV7-2 to TRBJ1-1; D uncertain. CDR1 and CDR2 (germline): SGHTA, FQGNSA. Trimming pared 3 bases from V and 1 base from J, leaving 15 bases between. The CDR3 is made up of 16 amino acids. CDR3 protein: CASSLRRTPGNTEAFF. The DNA for the CDR3 is TGTGCCAGCAGCTTGAGGCGAACCCCCGGGAACACTGAAGCTTTCTTT.

A note on this clonotype: Its ends do not fully match the called genes, so a read error is possible. The J gene is TRBJ2-4, the V gene TRBV7-9; possibly TRBD2 for D (6 bases). The CDR3 contains 14 residues. Germline loops: CDR1 SEHNR, CDR2 FQNEAQ (reference sequence). CDR3 residues: CASSSGGVKKIQYF. The CDR3 nucleotides are TGTGCCAGCAGCTCCGGGGGTGTCAAAAAAATTCAGTACTTC.

In the case of this clonotype: As the CDR3 is not closed by the conserved phenylalanine or tryptophan, this likely results from a read error. The chain recombines TRBV6-4 with TRBJ2-1, with TRBD2 identical over 13 bases. The trim removed 6 bases at V and 8 bases at J, leaving 7 bases unmatched. Germline V gene lookup returns CDR1 MRHNA and CDR2 SNTAGT. The CDR3 is 15 amino acids. The CDR3 coding sequence is TGTGCCAGCAGCATGGGGACTAGCGGGGAGCATGAGCAGTTCCTC. It specifies CASSMGTSGEHEQFL.

This clonotype was seen only a few times. This chain connects TRBV11-2 to TRBJ2-5; TRBD1 aligns across 7 bases. V trimming: 4 bases; J trimming: 2 bases; junction bases outside the gene matches: 7. There are 15 residues in the CDR3. Germline V gene lookup returns CDR1 SGHAT and CDR2 FQNNGV. CDR3 in DNA: TGTGCCAGCAGCTCACCCGGGACAGAGCAAGAGACCCAGTACTTC. This sequence encodes CASSSPGTEQETQYF.

The chain carries TRBV5-4 and TRBJ1-4, with TRBD1 as a possible D gene (6 bases). The CDR3 covers 16 residues. Germline V lookup: CDR1 SGHNT, CDR2 YYREEE (reference sequence). The ends were cut back, 0 bases at V and 6 bases at J, with 15 bases in the middle. The CDR3 DNA follows: TGTGCCAGCAGCTTGGCACGGCAGGAGGGGGATGAAAAACTGTTTTTT. Translation: CASSLARQEGDEKLFF. The full variable domain, in which reference TRBV5-4 and TRBJ1-4 provide the parts outside the CDR3, is ETGVTQSPTHLIKTRGQQVTLRCSSQSGHNTVSWYQQALGQGPQFIFQYYREEENGRGNFPPRFSGLQFPNYSSELNVNALELDDSALYLCASSLARQEGDEKLFFGSGTQLSVL.

This clonotype was detected many times. The chain combines TRBV25-1 with TRBJ1-3; D call uncertain. Trimming stripped 3 bases from V and 1 base from J, with 7 bases between. The CDR3 contains 14 residues. Germline V gene sequence: CDR1 MGHDK, CDR2 SYGVNS. For the CDR3, the DNA is TGTGCCAGCAGTGACGGGTCATCTGGAAACACCATATATTTT. It translates to CASSDGSSGNTIYF.